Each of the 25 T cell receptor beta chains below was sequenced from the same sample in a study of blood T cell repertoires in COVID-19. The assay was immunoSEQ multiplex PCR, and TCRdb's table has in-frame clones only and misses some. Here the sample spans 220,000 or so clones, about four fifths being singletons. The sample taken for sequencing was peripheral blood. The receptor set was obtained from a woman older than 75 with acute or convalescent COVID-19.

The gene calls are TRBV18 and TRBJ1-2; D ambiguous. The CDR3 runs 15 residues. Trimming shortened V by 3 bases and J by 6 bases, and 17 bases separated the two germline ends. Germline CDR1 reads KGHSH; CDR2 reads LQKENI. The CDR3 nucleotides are TGTGCCAGCTCACCGTCGGGAAGCATTAAAAATGGCTACACCTTC. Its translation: CASSPSGSIKNGYTF.

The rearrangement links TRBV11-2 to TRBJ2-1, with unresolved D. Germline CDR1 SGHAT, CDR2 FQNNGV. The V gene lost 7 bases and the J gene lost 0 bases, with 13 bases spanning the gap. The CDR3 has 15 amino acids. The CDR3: CASTLTQFSYNEQFF. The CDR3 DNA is TGTGCCAGCACTCTGACTCAATTCTCCTACAATGAGCAGTTCTTC.

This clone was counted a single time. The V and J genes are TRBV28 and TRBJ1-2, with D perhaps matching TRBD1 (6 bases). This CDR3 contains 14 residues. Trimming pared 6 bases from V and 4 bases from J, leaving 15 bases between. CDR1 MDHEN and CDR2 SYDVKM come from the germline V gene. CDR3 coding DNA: TGTGCCAGCAGCGTCCAACAGGGAAGCTATGGCTACACCTTC. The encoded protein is CASSVQQGSYGYTF.

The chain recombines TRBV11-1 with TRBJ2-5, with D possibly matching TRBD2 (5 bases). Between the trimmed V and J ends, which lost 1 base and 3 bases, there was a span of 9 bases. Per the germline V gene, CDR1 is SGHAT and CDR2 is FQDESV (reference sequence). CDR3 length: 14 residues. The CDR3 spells CASSLVSGKETQYF. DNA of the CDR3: TGTGCCAGCAGCTTAGTATCGGGGAAAGAGACCCAGTACTTC.

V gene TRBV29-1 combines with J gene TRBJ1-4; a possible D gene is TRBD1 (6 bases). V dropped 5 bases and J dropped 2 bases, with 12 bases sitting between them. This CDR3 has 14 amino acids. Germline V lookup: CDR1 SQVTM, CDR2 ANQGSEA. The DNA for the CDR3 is TGCAGCGTTATACAGGGTGTTACTAATGAAAAACTGTTTTTT. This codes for CSVIQGVTNEKLFF.

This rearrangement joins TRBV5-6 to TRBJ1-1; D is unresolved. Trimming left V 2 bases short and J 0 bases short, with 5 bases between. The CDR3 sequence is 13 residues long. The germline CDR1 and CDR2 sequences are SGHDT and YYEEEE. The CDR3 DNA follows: TGTGCCAGCAGCTTTTATCTGAACACTGAAGCTTTCTTT. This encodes CASSFYLNTEAFF.

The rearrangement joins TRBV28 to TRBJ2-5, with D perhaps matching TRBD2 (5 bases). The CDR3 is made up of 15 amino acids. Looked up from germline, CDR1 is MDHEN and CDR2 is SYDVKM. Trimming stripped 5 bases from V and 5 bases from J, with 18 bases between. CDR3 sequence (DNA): TGTGCCAGCAGTCTGCCTCCGGGGTTGGGGGAGACCCAGTACTTC. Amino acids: CASSLPPGLGETQYF.

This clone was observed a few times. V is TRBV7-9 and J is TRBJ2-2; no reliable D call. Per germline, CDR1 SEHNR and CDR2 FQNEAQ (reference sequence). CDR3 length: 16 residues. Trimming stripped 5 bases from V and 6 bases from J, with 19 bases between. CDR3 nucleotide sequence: TGTGCCAGCAGCCGGAACTTGGGCCCAGAATCCGGGGAGCTGTTTTTT. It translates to CASSRNLGPESGELFF.

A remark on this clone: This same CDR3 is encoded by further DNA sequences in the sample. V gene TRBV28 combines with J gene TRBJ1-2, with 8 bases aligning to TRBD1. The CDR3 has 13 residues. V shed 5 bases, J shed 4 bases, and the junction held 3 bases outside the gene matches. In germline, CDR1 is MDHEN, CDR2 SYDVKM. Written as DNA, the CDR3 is TGTGCCAGCAGTCTACAGGGGGGCTATGGCTACACCTTC. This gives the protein CASSLQGGYGYTF.

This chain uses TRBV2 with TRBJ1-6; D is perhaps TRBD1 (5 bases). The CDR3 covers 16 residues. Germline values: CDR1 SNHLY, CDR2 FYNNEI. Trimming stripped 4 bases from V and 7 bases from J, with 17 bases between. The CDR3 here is CASSGPVGGANSPLHF. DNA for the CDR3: TGTGCCAGCAGTGGACCCGTCGGAGGGGCCAATTCACCCCTCCACTTT.

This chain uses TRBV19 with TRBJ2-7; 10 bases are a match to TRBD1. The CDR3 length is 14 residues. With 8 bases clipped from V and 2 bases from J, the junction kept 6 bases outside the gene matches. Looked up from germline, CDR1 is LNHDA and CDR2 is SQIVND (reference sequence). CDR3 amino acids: CASQPGQGTYEQYF. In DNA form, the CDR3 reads TGTGCCAGTCAGCCGGGACAGGGGACCTACGAGCAGTACTTC.

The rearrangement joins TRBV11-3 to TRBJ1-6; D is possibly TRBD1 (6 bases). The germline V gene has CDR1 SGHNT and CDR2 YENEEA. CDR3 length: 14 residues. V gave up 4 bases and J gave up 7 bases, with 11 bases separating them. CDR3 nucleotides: TGTGCCAGCAGCTCACAGGGTGGGAATTCACCCCTCCACTTT. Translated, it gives CASSSQGGNSPLHF.

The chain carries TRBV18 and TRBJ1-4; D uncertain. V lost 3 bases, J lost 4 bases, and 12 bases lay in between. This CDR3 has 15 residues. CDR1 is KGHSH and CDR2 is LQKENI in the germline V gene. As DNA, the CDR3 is TGTGCCAGCTCACCGGGTCGAGGGATTAATGAAAAACTGTTTTTT. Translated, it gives CASSPGRGINEKLFF.

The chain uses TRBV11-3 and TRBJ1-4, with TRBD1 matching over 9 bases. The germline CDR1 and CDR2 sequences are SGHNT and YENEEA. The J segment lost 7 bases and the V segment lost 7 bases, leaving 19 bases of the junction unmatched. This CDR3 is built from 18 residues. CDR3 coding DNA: TGTGCCAGCACACCCGGTCTTAACCAGGTGGGACAGGGTGAAAAACTGTTTTTT. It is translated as CASTPGLNQVGQGEKLFF.

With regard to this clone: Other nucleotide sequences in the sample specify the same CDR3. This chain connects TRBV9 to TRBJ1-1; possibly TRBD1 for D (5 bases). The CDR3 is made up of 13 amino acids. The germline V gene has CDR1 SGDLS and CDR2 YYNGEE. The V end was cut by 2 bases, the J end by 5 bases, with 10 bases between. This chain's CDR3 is CASSVQGRTEAFF. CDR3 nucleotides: TGTGCCAGCAGCGTGCAGGGAAGGACTGAAGCTTTCTTT.

The CDR3 DNA follows: TGTGCCAGCGGTTTACAGGGGAACACCATATATTTT. Protein sequence: CASGLQGNTIYF. The chain has TRBV6-6 and TRBJ1-3; 7 bases fit TRBD1. Germline CDR1 is MNHNY and CDR2 is SVGAGI (reference sequence). The CDR3 extends over 12 amino acids. The V gene end was trimmed by 8 bases and the J gene end by 7 bases; junction bases not matched to a gene: 5.

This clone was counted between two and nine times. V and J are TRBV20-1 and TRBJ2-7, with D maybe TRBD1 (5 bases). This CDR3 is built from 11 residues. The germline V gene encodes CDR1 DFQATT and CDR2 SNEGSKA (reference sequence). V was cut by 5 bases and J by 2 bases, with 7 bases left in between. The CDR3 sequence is CSAAQAYEQYF. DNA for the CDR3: TGCAGTGCTGCACAGGCCTACGAGCAGTACTTC.

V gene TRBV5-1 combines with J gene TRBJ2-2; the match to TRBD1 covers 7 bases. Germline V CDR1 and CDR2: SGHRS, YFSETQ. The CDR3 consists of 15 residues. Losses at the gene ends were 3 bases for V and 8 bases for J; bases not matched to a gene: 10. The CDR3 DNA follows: TGCGCCAGCAGCTACGCTACAGGGGCGCCGGGGGAGCTGTTTTTT. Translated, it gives CASSYATGAPGELFF.

The CDR3 DNA follows: TGCAGCGTTGAAGAATTGGGCTTGGGCACTGAAGCTTTCTTT. Amino acids: CSVEELGLGTEAFF. The chain carries TRBV29-1 and TRBJ1-1; D is ambiguous. The CDR3 is 14 amino acids. V lost 0 bases to trimming and J lost 4 bases, with 12 bases between them. The germline V gene encodes CDR1 SQVTM and CDR2 ANQGSEA.

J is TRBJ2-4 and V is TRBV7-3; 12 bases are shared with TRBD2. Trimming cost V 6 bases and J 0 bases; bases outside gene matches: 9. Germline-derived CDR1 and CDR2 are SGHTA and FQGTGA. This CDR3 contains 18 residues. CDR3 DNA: TGTGCCAGCAGTCCGCTAGCGGGGGGGCCTGTAGCCAAAAACATTCAGTACTTC. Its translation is CASSPLAGGPVAKNIQYF.

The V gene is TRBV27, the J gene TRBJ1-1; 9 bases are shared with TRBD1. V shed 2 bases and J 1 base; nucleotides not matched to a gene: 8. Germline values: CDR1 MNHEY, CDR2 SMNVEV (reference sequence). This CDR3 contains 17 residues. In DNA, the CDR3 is TGTGCCAGCAGTTTAATAAGGGGGACAGGGCCGAACACTGAAGCTTTCTTT. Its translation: CASSLIRGTGPNTEAFF.

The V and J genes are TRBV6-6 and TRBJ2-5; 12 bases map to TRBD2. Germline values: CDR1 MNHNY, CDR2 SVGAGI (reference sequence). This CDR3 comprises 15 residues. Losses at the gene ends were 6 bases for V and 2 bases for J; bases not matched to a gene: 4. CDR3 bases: TGTGCCAGCAGACTCGGACTAGCGGGGCAAGAGACCCAGTACTTC. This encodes CASRLGLAGQETQYF.

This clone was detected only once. CDR3 DNA sequence: TGTGCCACCAAGAGGAGGGGTGCAGATACGCAGTATTTT. Encoded protein: CATKRRGADTQYF. This chain links TRBV27 with TRBJ2-3; TRBD2 might be the D (6 bases). The CDR3 consists of 13 residues. Trimming took 10 bases from V and 4 from J, leaving 15 bases between them. The germline gives CDR1 MNHEY, CDR2 SMNVEV (reference sequence).

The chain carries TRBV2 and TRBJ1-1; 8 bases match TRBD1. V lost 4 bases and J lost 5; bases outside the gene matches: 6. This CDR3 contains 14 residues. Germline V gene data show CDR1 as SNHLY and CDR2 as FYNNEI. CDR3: CASSALTGDTEAFF. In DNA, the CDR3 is TGTGCCAGCAGTGCCTTGACAGGGGATACTGAAGCTTTCTTT. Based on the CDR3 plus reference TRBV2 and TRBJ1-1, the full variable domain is EPEVTQTPSHQVTQMGQEVILRCVPISNHLYFYWYRQILGQKVEFLVSFYNNEISEKSEIFDDQFSVERPDGSNFTLKIRSTKLEDSAMYFCASSALTGDTEAFFGQGTRLTVV.

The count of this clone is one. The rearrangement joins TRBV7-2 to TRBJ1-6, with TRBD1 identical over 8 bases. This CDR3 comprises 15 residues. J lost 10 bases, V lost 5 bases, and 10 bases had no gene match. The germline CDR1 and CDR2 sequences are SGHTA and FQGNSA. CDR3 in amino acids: CASSPQGALRSPLHF. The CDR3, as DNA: TGTGCCAGCAGCCCGCAGGGGGCGCTTCGGTCACCCCTCCACTTT. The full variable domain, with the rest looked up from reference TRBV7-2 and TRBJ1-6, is GAGVSQSPSNKVTEKGKDVELRCDPISGHTALYWYRQSLGQGLEFLIYFQGNSAPDKSGLPSDRFSAERTGGSVSTLTIQRTQQEDSAVYLCASSPQGALRSPLHFGNGTRLTVT.